Following are 29 T cell receptor beta chains from one sample sequenced in a study of CD8+CD57+ T cells in acquired aplastic anemia. For sequencing, patients were chosen who had shown expansion of CD8+CD57+ cells by flow cytometry. The study profiled TCR beta VDJ and CDR3 using genomic DNA as template. TCRdb reanalysed the reads using MiXCR and keeps one entry per CDR3 protein. The sample contains a few hundred thousand distinct CDR3 sequences, over 40% of which appear only once. The sample taken for sequencing was sorted CD4+, CD8+, or CD8+CD57+ T cells (not recorded which) from PBMCs. Source of these receptors: a human donor with aplastic anemia.

This clonotype was picked up a small number of times. The rearrangement uses TRBV27 and TRBJ1-2, with D unresolved. V lost 0 bases and J 1 base, leaving 9 bases between the germline ends. CDR1 is MNHEY, CDR2 SMNVEV, per germline (reference sequence). The CDR3 length is 15 residues. The CDR3 spells CASSLSVGVNYGYTF. The CDR3 DNA reads as TGTGCCAGCAGTTTATCGGTTGGGGTTAACTATGGCTACACCTTC.

This clonotype was observed a handful of times. The chain has TRBV7-2 and TRBJ2-3; D uncertain. Germline-derived CDR1 and CDR2 are SGHTA and FQGNSA. Trimming removed 5 bases from V and 6 bases from J, with 15 bases in between. This CDR3 has 14 amino acids. The CDR3 DNA reads as TGTGCCAGCAGCCCAACCACGACTGGGGATACGCAGTATTTT. This translates into CASSPTTTGDTQYF.

This clonotype was recorded at least ten times. The rearrangement links TRBV6-1 to TRBJ1-2; tentatively, D is TRBD1 (5 bases). Trimming took 3 bases from V and 8 from J, leaving 10 bases between them. The CDR3 consists of 12 residues. CDR1 and CDR2 from the germline V gene are MNHNS and SASEGT. CDR3 amino acids: CASSDREAGYTF. CDR3 DNA: TGTGCCAGCAGTGACAGGGAAGCGGGCTACACCTTC.

V usage is TRBV7-2 and J usage is TRBJ2-3, with D unclear. V lost 6 bases and J 0 bases, leaving 13 bases between the germline ends. The CDR3 runs to 15 residues. Germline CDR1 is SGHTA and CDR2 is FQGNSA. The CDR3 region is CASSFRYGSTDTQYF. The CDR3 region has the DNA TGTGCCAGCAGTTTTCGCTACGGGAGCACAGATACGCAGTATTTT.

The rearrangement joins TRBV5-1 to TRBJ1-2, with D unclear. The CDR3 has 12 residues. V shed 3 bases and J shed 5 bases, with 8 bases lying between them. Germline assignment: CDR1 SGHRS and CDR2 YFSETQ. CDR3 protein: CASSSQGYGYTF. CDR3 DNA: TGCGCCAGCAGCTCCCAAGGGTATGGCTACACCTTC.

The J gene is TRBJ2-7, the V gene TRBV15; possible D gene TRBD1, 5 bases. Germline V gene data show CDR1 as LNHNV and CDR2 as YYDKDF (reference sequence). Trimming took 4 bases from V and 4 from J, leaving 11 bases between them. The CDR3 consists of 13 residues. The CDR3 protein is CATSTGTGYEQYF. CDR3 sequence (DNA): TGTGCCACCAGCACAGGAACAGGATACGAGCAGTACTTC.

This clonotype came up many times. The chain couples TRBV5-1 to TRBJ2-7, with D perhaps TRBD2 (6 bases). This CDR3 has 13 amino acids. The V end was cut by 4 bases, the J end by 4 bases, with 12 bases between. Germline CDR1 is SGHRS and CDR2 is YFSETQ. CDR3 amino acids: CASSLDYIYEQYF. The DNA of the CDR3 is TGCGCCAGCAGCCTGGACTATATATACGAGCAGTACTTC.

The chain couples TRBV5-5 to TRBJ2-5, with 9 bases lining up with TRBD2. Germline V lookup: CDR1 SGHKS, CDR2 YYEKEE (reference sequence). CDR3 size: 15 residues. J lost 1 base, V lost 3 bases, and 4 bases had no gene match. The CDR3 DNA is TGTGCCAGCAGCTCGGGCGGGGGGGCCCAAGAGACCCAGTACTTC. Its protein is CASSSGGGAQETQYF.

The rearrangement joins TRBV7-9 to TRBJ1-2; 7 nucleotides align to TRBD1. Germline V lookup: CDR1 SEHNR, CDR2 FQNEAQ (reference sequence). The CDR3 totals 13 residues. The V and J ends lost 5 bases and 4 bases, in that order; junction bases with no gene match: 4. In nucleotides, the CDR3 is TGTGCCAGCAGCGGGACAGCCCTCTATGGCTACACCTTC. Amino acid sequence: CASSGTALYGYTF.

This clonotype was recorded many times. The chain combines TRBV20-1 with TRBJ1-4; D not resolved. With 6 bases removed from V and 2 bases from J, the gap between germline ends came to 16 bases. Germline loops: CDR1 DFQATT, CDR2 SNEGSKA (reference sequence). The CDR3 sequence is 15 residues long. This chain's CDR3 is CSATHGRSTNEKLFF. CDR3 DNA sequence: TGCAGTGCAACCCACGGACGGTCGACTAATGAAAAACTGTTTTTT.

This clonotype occurred a few times. The gene calls are TRBV28 and TRBJ1-1; 7 bases agree with TRBD1. There are 19 residues in the CDR3. Germline values: CDR1 MDHEN, CDR2 SYDVKM. Losses at the gene ends were 6 bases for V and 5 bases for J; bases not matched to a gene: 24. Here the CDR3 reads CASSSRGWLSVLRNTEAFF. CDR3 bases: TGTGCCAGCAGCTCCAGGGGGTGGCTGTCTGTCCTCCGAAATACTGAAGCTTTCTTT.

The table lists this clonotype with many counts. The V gene is TRBV7-6, the J gene TRBJ1-1; 7 bases line up with TRBD1. The CDR3 extends over 13 amino acids. J was trimmed by 6 bases and V by 4 bases; bases with no gene match: 5. CDR1 is SGHVS and CDR2 is FNYEAQ in the germline V gene. CDR3 nucleotides: TGTGCCAGCAGCTCAGGGACAGTCGCTGAAGCTTTCTTT. Translated, it gives CASSSGTVAEAFF.

This clonotype has ten or more counts. The chain recombines TRBV11-2 with TRBJ2-7; 9 nucleotides align to TRBD1. Germline CDR1 reads SGHAT; CDR2 reads FQNNGV. CDR3 length: 14 residues. V was pared by 1 base and J by 6 bases, with 4 bases of the junction left unmatched. This chain's CDR3 is CASSLGYRGLEQYF. The CDR3 region has the DNA TGTGCCAGCAGCTTAGGCTACAGGGGGCTCGAGCAGTACTTC.

V usage is TRBV7-2 and J usage is TRBJ1-6; 7 nucleotides align to TRBD1. The germline V gene has CDR1 SGHTA and CDR2 FQGNSA. Trimming took 3 bases from V and 10 from J; bases not matched to a gene: 6. CDR3 length: 14 residues. DNA of the CDR3: TGTGCCAGCAGCTTGGGACAGCAATACTCACCCCTCCACTTT. It yields the protein CASSLGQQYSPLHF. Full variable domain (rest looked up from reference TRBV7-2 and TRBJ1-6): GAGVSQSPSNKVTEKGKDVELRCDPISGHTALYWYRQSLGQGLEFLIYFQGNSAPDKSGLPSDRFSAERTGGSVSTLTIQRTQQEDSAVYLCASSLGQQYSPLHFGNGTRLTVT.

The chain joins TRBV7-2 to TRBJ2-1; TRBD2 aligns across 15 bases. The CDR3 runs 16 residues. J lost 10 bases, V lost 5 bases, and 9 bases had no gene match. Germline V CDR1 and CDR2: SGHTA, FQGNSA. Written as DNA, the CDR3 is TGTGCCAGCAGCCCGGGACTAGCGGGGGGCCGGGGGGAGCAGTTCTTC. This gives the protein CASSPGLAGGRGEQFF.

The chain couples TRBV7-2 to TRBJ2-3; possible D gene TRBD2, 6 bases. Germline CDR1 and CDR2: SGHTA and FQGNSA. V lost 11 bases, J lost 2 bases, and 14 bases lay in between. CDR3 length: 13 residues. In DNA, the CDR3 is TGTGCCGGGGGGAATCTGGCCACAGATACGCAGTATTTT. This sequence encodes CAGGNLATDTQYF. Based on the CDR3 plus reference TRBV7-2 and TRBJ2-3, the full variable domain is GAGVSQSPSNKVTEKGKDVELRCDPISGHTALYWYRQSLGQGLEFLIYFQGNSAPDKSGLPSDRFSAERTGGSVSTLTIQRTQQEDSAVYLCAGGNLATDTQYFGPGTRLTVL.

The rearrangement links TRBV9 to TRBJ2-2; tentatively, D is TRBD1 (5 bases). V lost 4 bases, J lost 7 bases, and 11 bases lay in between. Per the germline V gene, CDR1 is SGDLS and CDR2 is YYNGEE. The CDR3 has 13 residues. The CDR3 nucleotides are TGTGCCAGCAGCCCAGGGTGGAACGGGGAGCTGTTTTTT. This translates into CASSPGWNGELFF.

This clonotype was recorded a few times. The chain links TRBV5-4 to TRBJ2-7, with 11 bases lining up with TRBD1. Per the germline V gene, CDR1 is SGHNT and CDR2 is YYREEE (reference sequence). This CDR3 region has 15 residues. V shed 4 bases, J shed 0 bases, and the junction held 3 bases outside the gene matches. The CDR3 sequence: CASSTGTGGSYEQYF. CDR3 nucleotide sequence: TGTGCCAGCAGCACCGGGACAGGGGGCTCCTACGAGCAGTACTTC.

V gene TRBV7-9 combines with J gene TRBJ2-7; 10 bases are shared with TRBD1. The length of the CDR3 is 14 residues. Per germline, CDR1 SEHNR and CDR2 FQNEAQ (reference sequence). The V and J ends lost 3 bases and 7 bases, in that order; junction bases with no gene match: 6. CDR3 DNA sequence: TGTGCCAGCAGCTTCGGACAGGGGGGGGAAGAGCAGTACTTC. It specifies CASSFGQGGEEQYF. Using reference TRBV7-9 and TRBJ2-7 for the parts outside the CDR3, the full variable domain is DTGVSQNPRHKITKRGQNVTFRCDPISEHNRLYWYRQTLGQGPEFLTYFQNEAQLEKSRLLSDRFSAERPKGSFSTLEIQRTEQGDSAMYLCASSFGQGGEEQYFGPGTRLTVT.

The V and J genes are TRBV7-9 and TRBJ1-2, with unresolved D. In germline, CDR1 is SEHNR, CDR2 FQNEAQ (reference sequence). The CDR3 contains 12 residues. Trimming cost V 6 bases and J 4 bases, with 9 bases left between them. The CDR3 coding sequence is TGTGCCAGCAGTCCAGAGTTCTATGGCTACACCTTC. Its translation: CASSPEFYGYTF. The whole variable domain, filled in from reference TRBV7-9 and TRBJ1-2, reads DTGVSQNPRHKITKRGQNVTFRCDPISEHNRLYWYRQTLGQGPEFLTYFQNEAQLEKSRLLSDRFSAERPKGSFSTLEIQRTEQGDSAMYLCASSPEFYGYTFGSGTRLTVV.

The J gene is TRBJ2-7, the V gene TRBV3-1; 9 bases are shared with TRBD2. The J segment lost 2 bases and the V segment lost 6 bases, leaving 5 bases of the junction unmatched. Germline values: CDR1 LGHDT, CDR2 YNNKEL (reference sequence). CDR3 size: 14 residues. The CDR3 DNA reads as TGTGCCAGCAGTTCTTCTAGCGGGGCCTACGAGCAGTACTTC. It yields the protein CASSSSSGAYEQYF.

Only one count was recorded for this clonotype. This chain connects TRBV20-1 to TRBJ2-7; the match to TRBD2 covers 10 bases. The ends lost 1 base at V and 6 bases at J; junction bases unmatched: 6. This CDR3 contains 14 residues. Germline assignment: CDR1 DFQATT and CDR2 SNEGSKA (reference sequence). The CDR3 bases are TGCAGTGCTAGAGGGGAGCGGGGGGGCCTCGAGCAGTACTTC. Protein sequence: CSARGERGGLEQYF.

Only one count was recorded for this clonotype. J is TRBJ1-1 and V is TRBV20-1; 8 nucleotides line up with TRBD1. Germline CDR1 and CDR2: DFQATT and SNEGSKA (reference sequence). This CDR3 region has 12 residues. V lost 5 bases and J lost 5; bases outside the gene matches: 4. The chain's CDR3 is CSAGQGGTEAFF. In DNA form, the CDR3 reads TGCAGTGCTGGACAGGGCGGGACTGAAGCTTTCTTT.

This rearrangement joins TRBV7-2 to TRBJ2-5, with D unclear. Trimming removed 4 bases from V and 5 bases from J, with 17 bases in between. The CDR3 runs to 15 residues. CDR1 SGHTA and CDR2 FQGNSA come from the germline V gene. The CDR3 here is CASSSPNEGLETQYF. The CDR3 bases are TGTGCCAGCAGCTCTCCCAATGAAGGGCTGGAGACCCAGTACTTC.

The chain recombines TRBV20-1 with TRBJ1-2, with 8 bases that match TRBD1. The trim removed 4 bases at V and 2 bases at J, leaving 12 bases unmatched. Germline CDR1 DFQATT, CDR2 SNEGSKA (reference sequence). This CDR3 has 16 residues. In DNA, the CDR3 is TGCAGTGCTACCTTTCGGACAGGGCTCCTCAACTATGGCTACACCTTC. Protein sequence: CSATFRTGLLNYGYTF.

This chain connects TRBV7-9 to TRBJ2-7; 11 bases agree with TRBD1. CDR3 length: 15 amino acids. The V and J ends lost 4 bases and 6 bases, in that order; junction bases with no gene match: 8. Germline lookup yields CDR1 SEHNR and CDR2 FQNEAQ (reference sequence). For the CDR3, the DNA is TGTGCCAGCAGCTCAGGGGGGACAGGGGGAGGCGAGCAGTACTTC. The encoded protein is CASSSGGTGGGEQYF.

This clonotype occurred many times. A read error may account for a junction end that differs from germline. The V call is TRBV7-7, the J call TRBJ2-1, with 9 nucleotides matching TRBD2. The CDR3 extends over 15 amino acids. The V gene's germline CDR1 is SSHAT and CDR2 FNYEAQ (reference sequence). Here the CDR3 DNA reads TGTGCTAGCAGCCCCGTAGCGGGGGAGTACAATGAGCAGTTCTTC. It encodes CASSPVAGEYNEQFF.

This clonotype occurred many times. This sequence joins TRBV11-2 and TRBJ1-5; perhaps TRBD1 as D (6 bases). The germline V gene encodes CDR1 SGHAT and CDR2 FQNNGV. V was pared by 5 bases and J by 6 bases, with 14 bases between. The CDR3 has 14 residues. CDR3 nucleotide sequence: TGTGCCAGCAGCACAAACAGGGATCGTCAGCCCCAGCATTTT. It yields the protein CASSTNRDRQPQHF.

This clonotype was recorded a few times. The chain links TRBV27 to TRBJ1-2, with D unresolved. From germline, CDR1 is MNHEY and CDR2 SMNVEV (reference sequence). The V and J ends lost 4 bases and 4 bases respectively, with 13 bases between them. CDR3 size: 14 residues. CDR3 in DNA: TGTGCCAGCAGTTCGAGGACGCTAAGCTATGGCTACACCTTC. Its translation: CASSSRTLSYGYTF.